The rows below give T cell receptor beta chains drawn from one sample of a study of immune characteristics of hereditary and idiopathic chronic pancreatitis. Assay: immunoSEQ multiplex PCR; the TCRdb copy retains only in-frame clones and omits some. The top ten clones hold around 14% of a sample with around 9,000 clones, about four fifths of them seen once. Sequencing was performed on pancreas tissue with idiopathic chronic pancreatitis. These receptors were obtained from a human donor with chronic pancreatitis. Each CDR3 is given with its conserved first and last residue. A D gene is named only where the DNA matches it firmly. Size is omitted from some rows. Given values are once, few, many or a class for expanded clones.

D gene	J gene	clone size	V gene	CDR3 DNA	CDR3 protein
-	TRBJ1-2	few	TRBV5-8	TGTGCCTGCCTGGGGCTCAGCTATGGCTACACCTTC	CACLGLSYGYTF
-	TRBJ1-4	few	TRBV9	TGTGCCAGCAGCGTAGGGGTTTCCAGTTCTAATGAAAAACTGTTTTTT	CASSVGVSSSNEKLFF
-	TRBJ2-1	-	TRBV7-9	TGTGCCAGCAGCGTGACTAGTTTCTCCTACAATGAGCAGTTCTTC	CASSVTSFSYNEQFF
-	TRBJ2-5	-	TRBV19	TGTGCCAGTAGTAGCCGGGACTTCCAAGAGACCCAGTACTTC	CASSSRDFQETQYF
-	TRBJ1-5	-	TRBV28	TGTGCCAGCAGGGGGGGGAGCAATCAGCCCCAGCATTTT	CASRGGSNQPQHF
-	TRBJ1-1	few	TRBV10-3	TGTGCCATCAGGACCCGTTTGGACACTGAAGCTTTCTTT	CAIRTRLDTEAFF
-	TRBJ1-2	-	TRBV10-2	TGCGCCAGCAGTGATCACATTCAGAGGCCTCGAAACTATGGCTACACCTTC	CASSDHIQRPRNYGYTF
TRBD1	TRBJ2-7	-	TRBV7-8	TGTGCCAGCAGCTTAGGGCGACAGGGTAGTTTCTACGAGCAGTACTTC	CASSLGRQGSFYEQYF
-	TRBJ2-3	-	TRBV2	TGTGCCAGCAACCCTGACAAACCAGATACGCAGTATTTT	CASNPDKPDTQYF
TRBD1	TRBJ1-1	few	TRBV5-1	TGCGCCAGCAGCGAAAAAAAAACAGGGGGGAGGAACACTGAAGCTTTCTTT	CASSEKKTGGRNTEAFF
TRBD1	TRBJ2-7	-	TRBV5-4	TGTGCCAGCAGCTTCGGGACAGCGTACGAGCAGTACTTC	CASSFGTAYEQYF
TRBD1	TRBJ2-3	few	TRBV24-1	TGTGCCACCAGCGAGGGACAGGGAGGTTTCACAGATACGCAGTATTTT	CATSEGQGGFTDTQYF
TRBD2	TRBJ2-3	-	TRBV5-4	TGTGCCAGCAGCCGGAAGGTAGCCGGGGGGGCTAGCACAGATACGCAGTATTTT	CASSRKVAGGASTDTQYF
-	TRBJ1-3	-	TRBV27	TGTGCCAGCAGTCCCTCCCTCCAGCCTGGAAACACCATATATTTT	CASSPSLQPGNTIYF
TRBD2	TRBJ2-1	-	TRBV6-4	TGTGCCAGCAGTAAAGTAGCGGGGGACTACAATGAGCAGTTCTTC	CASSKVAGDYNEQFF
TRBD2	TRBJ2-5	-	TRBV7-9	TGTGCCAGCAGCTTTTTTGGCGGGGGGCAAGAGACCCAGTACTTC	CASSFFGGGQETQYF
TRBD2	TRBJ2-1	few	TRBV7-9	TGTGCCAGCAGCCCCGAGCGGGGGGGCCCATACAATGAGCAGTTCTTC	CASSPERGGPYNEQFF
-	TRBJ1-4	-	TRBV10-1	TGCGCCAGCGTGTGGGTTAGTCCCCTGGACGTTAATGAAAAACTGTTTTTT	CASVWVSPLDVNEKLFF
TRBD1	TRBJ1-4	-	TRBV2	TGTGCCAGCAGTGAATCCCGACAGGGGGCGGGTGAAAAACTGTTTTTT	CASSESRQGAGEKLFF
TRBD2	TRBJ2-5	-	TRBV7-3	TGTGCCAGCAGCTTAAGGGAGGGCGAGACCCAGTACTTC	CASSLREGETQYF
-	TRBJ1-1	-	TRBV6-1	TGTGCCAGCAGTGAATCAGGGACGCGCACTGAAGCTTTCTTT	CASSESGTRTEAFF
-	TRBJ1-1	few	TRBV5-1	TGCGCCAGCAGCTTCGTCTCAAACACTGAAGCTTTCTTT	CASSFVSNTEAFF
TRBD1	TRBJ2-6	-	TRBV6-5	TGTGCCAGCAGGGACAGGGGGGCCAACGTCCTGACTTTC	CASRDRGANVLTF
-	TRBJ2-1	-	TRBV3-1/TRBV3-2	TGTGCCAGCAGCCAAGATACTACCATCAATGAGCAGTTCTTC	CASSQDTTINEQFF
TRBD2	TRBJ2-7	-	TRBV19	TGTGCCAGTAGTCCTCTCGGACTAGCGGGGCGGGCAGCGGAGCAGTACTTC	CASSPLGLAGRAAEQYF
-	TRBJ1-4	-	TRBV29-1	TGCAGCGTTGATGTGGGGGGGGCTGAAAAACTGTTTTTT	CSVDVGGAEKLFF
TRBD1	TRBJ1-2	-	TRBV2	TGTGCCAGCAGTGCACAGGGGGCTGACTATGGCTACACCTTT	CASSAQGADYGYTF